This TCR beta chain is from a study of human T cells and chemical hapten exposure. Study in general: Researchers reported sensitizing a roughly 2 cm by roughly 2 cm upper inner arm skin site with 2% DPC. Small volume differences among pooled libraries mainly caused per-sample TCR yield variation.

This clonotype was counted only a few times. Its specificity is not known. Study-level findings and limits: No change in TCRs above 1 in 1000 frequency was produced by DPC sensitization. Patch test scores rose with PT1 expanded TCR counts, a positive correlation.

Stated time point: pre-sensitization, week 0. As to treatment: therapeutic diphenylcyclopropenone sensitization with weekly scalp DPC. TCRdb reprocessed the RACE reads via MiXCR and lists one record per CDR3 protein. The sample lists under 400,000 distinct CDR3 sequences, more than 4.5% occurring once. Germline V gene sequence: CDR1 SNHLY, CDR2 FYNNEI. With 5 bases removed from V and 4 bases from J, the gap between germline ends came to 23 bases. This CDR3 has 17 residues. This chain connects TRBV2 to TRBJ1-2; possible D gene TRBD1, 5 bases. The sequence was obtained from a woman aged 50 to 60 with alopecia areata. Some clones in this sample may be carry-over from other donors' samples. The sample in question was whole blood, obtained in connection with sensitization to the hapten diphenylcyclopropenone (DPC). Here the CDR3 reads CASSPLPDPLGGYGYTF. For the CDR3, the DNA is TGTGCCAGCAGTCCCCTCCCTGACCCCCTCGGGGGCTATGGCTACACCTTC.